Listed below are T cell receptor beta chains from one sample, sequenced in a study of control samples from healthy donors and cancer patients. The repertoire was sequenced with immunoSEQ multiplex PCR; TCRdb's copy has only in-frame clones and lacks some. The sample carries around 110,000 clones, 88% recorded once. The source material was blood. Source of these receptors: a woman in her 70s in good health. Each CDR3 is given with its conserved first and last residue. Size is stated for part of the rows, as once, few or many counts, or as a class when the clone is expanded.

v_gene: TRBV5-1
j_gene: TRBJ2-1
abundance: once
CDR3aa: CASSLVITATEQFF

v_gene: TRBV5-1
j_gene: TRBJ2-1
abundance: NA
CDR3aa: CASSPRPTGPLRSDEQFF

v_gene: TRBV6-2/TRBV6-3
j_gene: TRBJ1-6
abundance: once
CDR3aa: CASSYSTVASPLHF

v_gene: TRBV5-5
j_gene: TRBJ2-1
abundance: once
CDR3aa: CASSLGPASLNEQFF

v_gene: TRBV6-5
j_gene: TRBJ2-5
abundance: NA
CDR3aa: CASSSPGAETQYF

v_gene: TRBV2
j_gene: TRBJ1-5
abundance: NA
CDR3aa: CASSDRAGQPQHF

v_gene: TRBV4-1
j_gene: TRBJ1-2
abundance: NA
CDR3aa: CASSQEEGLSYGYTF

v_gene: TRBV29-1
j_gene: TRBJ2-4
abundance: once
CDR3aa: CSLGESGGASDKNIQYF

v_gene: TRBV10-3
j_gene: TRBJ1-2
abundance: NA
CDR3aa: CAISVEGAIVGYTF

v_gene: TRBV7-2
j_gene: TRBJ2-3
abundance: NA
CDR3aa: CASSFSGGAADTQYF

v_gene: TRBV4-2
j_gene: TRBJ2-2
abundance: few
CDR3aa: CASSHPPFGAGELFF

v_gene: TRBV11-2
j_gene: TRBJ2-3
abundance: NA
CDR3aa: CASSTRQGDTDTQYF

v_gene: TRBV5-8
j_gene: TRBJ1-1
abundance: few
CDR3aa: CASRPSTQGEAFF

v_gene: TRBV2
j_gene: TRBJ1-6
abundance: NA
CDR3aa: CASSELESPLHF

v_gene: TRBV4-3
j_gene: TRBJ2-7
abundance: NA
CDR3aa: CASSQDHTSYPYF

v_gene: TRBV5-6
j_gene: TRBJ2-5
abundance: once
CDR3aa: CASSWTSTLQETQYF

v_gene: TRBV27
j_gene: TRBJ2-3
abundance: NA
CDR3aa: CASSSSARGRGTDTQYF

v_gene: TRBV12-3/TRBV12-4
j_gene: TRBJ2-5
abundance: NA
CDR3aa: CASAQAGVETQYF

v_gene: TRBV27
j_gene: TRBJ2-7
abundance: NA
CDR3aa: CASSLRAGGISSYEQYF

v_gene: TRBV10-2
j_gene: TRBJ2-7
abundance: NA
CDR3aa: CASNGPGRTYEQYF

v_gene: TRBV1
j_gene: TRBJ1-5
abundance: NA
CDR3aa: CTSSQGTGPQHF

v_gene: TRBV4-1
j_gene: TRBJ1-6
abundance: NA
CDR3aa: CASSQAQTGPNSPLHF

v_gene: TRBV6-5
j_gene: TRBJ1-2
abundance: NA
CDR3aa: CASSYSRGLGYGYTF

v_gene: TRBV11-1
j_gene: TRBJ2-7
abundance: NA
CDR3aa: CASSLGAGTGSLQYF

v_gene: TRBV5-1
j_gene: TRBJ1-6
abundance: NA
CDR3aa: CASSWGTGRPNSPLHF

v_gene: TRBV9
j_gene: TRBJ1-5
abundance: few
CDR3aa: CASSPGYSNQPQHF

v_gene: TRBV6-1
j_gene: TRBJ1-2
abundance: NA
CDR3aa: CASSEEGGRYYGYTF

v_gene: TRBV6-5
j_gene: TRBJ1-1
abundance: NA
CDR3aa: CASRSGLLMVTEAFF

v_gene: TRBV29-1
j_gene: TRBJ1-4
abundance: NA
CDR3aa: CSVAGTNNEKLFF

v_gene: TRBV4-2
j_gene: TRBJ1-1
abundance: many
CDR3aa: CASSQSTGGIGTEAFF

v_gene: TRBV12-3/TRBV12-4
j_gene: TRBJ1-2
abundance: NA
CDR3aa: CASSAGQNYGYTF

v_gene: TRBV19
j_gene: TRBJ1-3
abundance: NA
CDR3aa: CASSIGGYGNTIYF

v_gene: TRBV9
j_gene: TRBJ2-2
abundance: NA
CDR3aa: CASSVGWGGSTGELFF

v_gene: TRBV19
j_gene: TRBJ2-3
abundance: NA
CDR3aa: CASSNRGISTDTQYF

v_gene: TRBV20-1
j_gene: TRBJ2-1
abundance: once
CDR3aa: CSARGNNEQFF

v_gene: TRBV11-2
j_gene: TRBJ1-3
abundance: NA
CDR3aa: CASSRPGGGNTIYF

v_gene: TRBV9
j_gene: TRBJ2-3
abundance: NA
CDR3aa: CASSYSGGADTQYF

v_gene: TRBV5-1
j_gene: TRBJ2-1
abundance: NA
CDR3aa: CASSLEGPRAGNEQFF

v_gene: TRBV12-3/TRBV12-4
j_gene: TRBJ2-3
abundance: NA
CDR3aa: CASSLGGANTQYF